The clone carrying this T cell receptor beta chain is a singleton in its sample. This sample is drawn from a study of blood T cell repertoires in COVID-19. Overall study: Whether acute or convalescent, the COVID-19 samples came from the United States, Italy and Spain. From T cells, B-cell-depleted T cells, or PBMCs came the material, which was cDNA or gDNA.

V gave up 4 bases and J gave up 5 bases; unmatched junction bases: 10. This CDR3 comprises 16 residues. Study processing details: Amplification of reference gene primers provided the estimated nucleated cell counts. TCRdb's copy holds only in-frame clones and misses some; the assay was immunoSEQ multiplex PCR. V, J and clone size are taken as reported in that table, and D and trimming were inferred from the DNA itself. The repertoire includes some 79,000 clones, 75% to 90% of them detected once, and approximately 15% sits in the top ten. The receptor's source is a man aged 65 to 85 with active or convalescent COVID-19. V is TRBV23-1 and J is TRBJ2-5; TRBD1 aligns across 10 bases. TRBV23-1 is labeled an ORF, and its function is uncertain. The material sequenced was peripheral blood. CDR3 sequence (DNA): TGCGCCAGCAGTCTTCGGGCGACAGGGGGCGCGGAGACCCAGTACTTC. Its translation is CASSLRATGGAETQYF.